This entry concerns a single TCR beta chain. Its antigen is still unknown. The sample belongs to a study of shared clonotypes between healthy human individuals. Turning to the study itself: Each donor contributed plates that comprised three CD4 naive, three CD4 memory, two CD8 naive and one CD8 memory. Points from the study as a whole: Naive subsets generally had larger estimated richness than memory subsets. Approximately 5% was the fraction of naive CD4 clonotypes found shared across a few donors.

Naivety among CD8 cells was defined by CD45RO negativity and positive CCR7 selection, thereby excluding terminally differentiated effector memory CD45RA+ cells. There were no recent acute infections or vaccinations among the donors, who were healthy HIV-negative adults. This CDR3 comprises 14 residues. Germline CDR1 is MDHEN and CDR2 is SYDVKM. Trimming shortened V by 10 bases and J by 6 bases, and 22 bases separated the two germline ends. TCRdb's copy holds only in-frame clones and misses some; the assay was immunoSEQ multiplex PCR. The sample holds roughly 2.1 million clones, 85% to 95% seen once. The V call is TRBV28, the J call TRBJ2-7; TRBD2 might be the D (6 bases). The TCR was taken from a man aged 18-30 years in good health. Some clones in this sample may be carry-over from other donors' samples. Sequenced sample: naive CD8+ T cells from PBMCs. This CDR3 is CATRRGREHFEQYF. The CDR3 nucleotides read TGTGCCACCCGACGAGGACGGGAGCATTTCGAGCAGTACTTC.